The T cell receptor beta chain under discussion was sequenced for a study of T-cell memory formation after mild COVID-19. By sample share, this clonotype is medium-sized. This CDR3 contains 18 residues. V was trimmed by 0 bases and J by 1 base, leaving 18 bases between them. TCRdb reanalysed the 5' RACE reads using MiXCR and keeps one entry per CDR3 protein. The profile covers almost 45,000 distinct CDR3 sequences, with approximately 7% appearing a single time and about 0.8% taken by the ten largest. The chain links TRBV12-3 or TRBV12-4 to TRBJ2-5; D is perhaps TRBD1 (5 bases). The source is an adult who had mild COVID-19 (a few samples of this study predate the infection). Cell type and time point are not known. What was sequenced was PBMCs or a T cell subset sorted from them (not recorded which). CDR3 region: CASSLALRLGQGQETQYF. The CDR3 DNA follows: TGTGCCAGCAGTTTAGCGCTTCGTTTGGGGCAGGGCCAAGAGACCCAGTACTTC.